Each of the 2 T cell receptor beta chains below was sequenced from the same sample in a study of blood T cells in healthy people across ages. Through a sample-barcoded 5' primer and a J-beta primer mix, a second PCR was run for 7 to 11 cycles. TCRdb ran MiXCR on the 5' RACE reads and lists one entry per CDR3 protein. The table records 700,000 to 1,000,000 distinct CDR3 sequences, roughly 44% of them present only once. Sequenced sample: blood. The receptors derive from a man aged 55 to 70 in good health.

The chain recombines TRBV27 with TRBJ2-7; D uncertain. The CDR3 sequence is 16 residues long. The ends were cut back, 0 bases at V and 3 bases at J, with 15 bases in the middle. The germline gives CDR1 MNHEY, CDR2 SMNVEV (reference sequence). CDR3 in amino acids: CASSLSWSMAYYEQYF. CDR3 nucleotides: TGTGCCAGCAGTTTATCGTGGAGTATGGCCTACTACGAGCAGTACTTC.

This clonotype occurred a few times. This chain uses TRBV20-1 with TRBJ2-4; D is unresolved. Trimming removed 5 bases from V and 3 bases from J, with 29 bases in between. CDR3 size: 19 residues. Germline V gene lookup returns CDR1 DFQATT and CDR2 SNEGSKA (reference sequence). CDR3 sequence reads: CSAPSPGVLEHFGKNIQYF. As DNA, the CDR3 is TGCAGTGCTCCATCCCCCGGAGTTTTAGAACATTTTGGCAAAAACATTCAGTACTTC.